The 23 T cell receptor beta chains below all came from one sample that was sequenced in a study of blood T cell repertoires in COVID-19. TCRdb's table, derived via immunoSEQ multiplex PCR, lists solely in-frame clones and lacks some. The sample consists of 350,000 or so clones, around 87% of them appearing once. The specimen sequenced was peripheral blood. The receptors here all came from a woman in her 30s with COVID-19, enrolled during active disease.

The J gene is TRBJ2-1, the V gene TRBV7-6; 7 bases match TRBD2. V dropped 1 base and J dropped 3; count of bases not matched to a gene: 0. The CDR3 extends over 14 amino acids. Germline V gene sequence: CDR1 SGHVS, CDR2 FNYEAQ. This chain's CDR3 is CASSLGGGYNEQFF. The CDR3 DNA reads TGTGCCAGCAGCTTAGGGGGGGGCTACAATGAGCAGTTCTTC.

This chain joins TRBV11-3 and TRBJ2-2; tentative D call: TRBD2 (6 bases). V was trimmed by 5 bases and J by 4 bases, leaving 11 bases between them. Germline assignment: CDR1 SGHNT and CDR2 YENEEA. The CDR3 extends over 14 amino acids. The CDR3 is CASSGPLATGELFF. CDR3 nucleotides: TGTGCCAGCAGCGGACCACTAGCCACCGGGGAGCTGTTTTTT.

The rearrangement links TRBV7-9 to TRBJ1-2; 10 bases map to TRBD1. The length of the CDR3 is 14 residues. After removal of 4 bases from V and 3 bases from J, the junction contained 2 bases not matched to a gene. Germline values: CDR1 SEHNR, CDR2 FQNEAQ (reference sequence). The CDR3 bases are TGTGCCAGCAGCTCGGGGACAGGGGACTATGGCTACACCTTC. Translated: CASSSGTGDYGYTF.

The rearrangement uses TRBV30 and TRBJ2-5; TRBD1 agrees at 8 bases. Losses at the gene ends were 3 bases for V and 5 bases for J; bases not matched to a gene: 11. The CDR3 runs 15 residues. Per germline, CDR1 GTSNPN and CDR2 SVGIG (reference sequence). The CDR3 region has the DNA TGTGCCTGGAGCTCCCCTACAGGGGGTGGGGAGACCCAGTACTTC. Translated, it gives CAWSSPTGGGETQYF.

V usage is TRBV7-3 and J usage is TRBJ2-7; 10 positions agree with TRBD2. The CDR3 sequence is 15 residues long. Trimming took 5 bases from V and 10 from J; bases not matched to a gene: 14. From germline, CDR1 is SGHTA and CDR2 FQGTGA. The CDR3, as DNA: TGTGCCAGCAGCCAAACGCCTCTAGCGGGAGATTCCCAGTACTTC. Its protein product is CASSQTPLAGDSQYF.

This clone appeared once. The V and J genes are TRBV7-8 and TRBJ2-6; perhaps TRBD2 as D (7 bases). The CDR3 has 17 residues. The germline V and J ends were trimmed by 8 bases and 3 bases, with 20 bases remaining between them. Germline CDR1 SGHVS, CDR2 FQNEAQ. The DNA for the CDR3 is TGTGCCAGCTCCCCGAGGGGGGGAGCGAGTGGGGCCAACGTCCTGACTTTC. It encodes CASSPRGGASGANVLTF.

The chain links TRBV5-4 to TRBJ2-1; 11 positions agree with TRBD2. CDR1 SGHNT and CDR2 YYREEE come from the germline V gene (reference sequence). The V gene end was trimmed by 2 bases and the J gene end by 8 bases; junction bases not matched to a gene: 9. The CDR3 is 16 residues long. The DNA of the CDR3 is TGTGCCAGCAGCTTCCGACTAGCGGGACCTAAGGATGAGCAGTTCTTC. This encodes CASSFRLAGPKDEQFF.

DNA for the CDR3: TGCGCCAGCAGCCAAGAAGGGGACACCGGCTTACACTTT. Translated, it gives CASSQEGDTGLHF. The chain couples TRBV4-3 to TRBJ1-6, with D perhaps TRBD1 (6 bases). The germline V and J ends were trimmed by 0 bases and 19 bases, with 16 bases remaining between them. The CDR3 has 13 amino acids. The germline V gene encodes CDR1 LGHNA and CDR2 YSLEER.

The chain links TRBV6-6 to TRBJ1-6; TRBD1 agrees at 9 bases. The junction had 3 bases not matched to a gene; V was cut back by 4 bases and J by 8 bases. This CDR3 has 14 residues. Per the germline V gene, CDR1 is MNHNY and CDR2 is SVGAGI (reference sequence). As DNA, the CDR3 is TGTGCCAGCAGTTCCGACAGGGGGTATTCACCCCTCCACTTT. Protein product: CASSSDRGYSPLHF.

The chain is built from TRBV7-8 and TRBJ2-3; 11 bases map to TRBD2. The CDR3 is 19 amino acids. Germline V gives CDR1 SGHVS, CDR2 FQNEAQ. After removal of 5 bases from V and 1 base from J, the junction contained 14 bases not matched to a gene. DNA of the CDR3: TGTGCCAGCAGCACCACGACTAGCGGGGTTATGTTTGGCACAGATACGCAGTATTTT. It translates to CASSTTTSGVMFGTDTQYF.

The chain carries TRBV9 and TRBJ1-1, with D unclear. Germline assignment: CDR1 SGDLS and CDR2 YYNGEE. The germline V and J ends were trimmed by 4 bases and 1 base, with 14 bases remaining between them. CDR3 size: 15 residues. The chain's CDR3 is CASSPAFLANTEAFF. DNA of the CDR3: TGTGCCAGCAGCCCCGCCTTTTTGGCGAACACTGAAGCTTTCTTT.

CDR3 in amino acids: CASSTRDTRANEKLFF. The CDR3 coding sequence is TGTGCCAGCAGTACCCGTGATACGCGGGCTAATGAAAAACTGTTTTTT. The chain joins TRBV6-6 to TRBJ1-4, with D unclear. CDR1 MNHNY and CDR2 SVGAGI come from the germline V gene (reference sequence). This CDR3 has 16 amino acids. Trimming removed 5 bases at V and 3 bases at J, with 16 bases between.

The chain links TRBV10-3 to TRBJ1-1; tentatively, D is TRBD1 (6 bases). The germline V and J ends were trimmed by 2 bases and 3 bases, with 7 bases remaining between them. Germline assignment: CDR1 ENHRY and CDR2 SYGVKD. CDR3 size: 13 residues. This CDR3 reads CAISEKGDTEAFF. DNA for the CDR3: TGTGCCATCAGTGAGAAGGGGGACACTGAAGCTTTCTTT.

This rearrangement joins TRBV28 to TRBJ2-2, with 10 bases fitting TRBD2. This CDR3 comprises 16 residues. The J segment lost 7 bases and the V segment lost 6 bases, leaving 11 bases of the junction unmatched. In germline, CDR1 is MDHEN, CDR2 SYDVKM. CDR3: CASRLTRTSGGGELFF. The CDR3 DNA is TGTGCCAGCAGATTAACGCGGACTAGCGGCGGCGGGGAGCTGTTTTTT.

The gene calls are TRBV6-5 and TRBJ1-4; a weak D match, TRBD1 (5 bases). CDR1 MNHEY and CDR2 SVGAGI come from the germline V gene. CDR3 length: 13 amino acids. V was pared by 4 bases and J by 5 bases, with 8 bases between. CDR3 sequence: CASSWGRNEKLFF. CDR3 sequence (DNA): TGTGCCAGCAGTTGGGGCAGAAATGAAAAACTGTTTTTT.

The V gene is TRBV5-1, the J gene TRBJ2-1, with 9 bases matching TRBD2. The V gene's germline CDR1 is SGHRS and CDR2 YFSETQ. Trimming took 4 bases from V and 8 from J; bases not matched to a gene: 10. This CDR3 spans 15 amino acids. The CDR3 region is CASSPRASGIDEQFF. For the CDR3, the DNA is TGCGCCAGCAGCCCCCGTGCTAGCGGGATCGATGAGCAGTTCTTC.

V is TRBV28 and J is TRBJ1-1; D gene ambiguous. Trimming shortened V by 6 bases and J by 7 bases, and 18 bases separated the two germline ends. Germline CDR1 MDHEN, CDR2 SYDVKM. The CDR3 runs 14 residues. CDR3 coding DNA: TGTGCCAGCAGCCCCCTGAGAGGCCTTAGTGAAGCTTTCTTT. As protein: CASSPLRGLSEAFF.

V usage is TRBV6-5 and J usage is TRBJ1-1; D call uncertain. Germline V gene data show CDR1 as MNHEY and CDR2 as SVGAGI. V lost 6 bases and J 3 bases, leaving 5 bases between the germline ends. This CDR3 spans 11 amino acids. The CDR3 protein is CASREYTEAFF. The CDR3 DNA reads as TGTGCCAGCAGGGAGTACACTGAAGCTTTCTTT.

This clone was detected only a few times. The chain combines TRBV5-1 with TRBJ2-7; D not resolved. V was trimmed by 0 bases and J by 3 bases, leaving 7 bases between them. Per the germline V gene, CDR1 is SGHRS and CDR2 is YFSETQ. The CDR3 consists of 13 residues. The CDR3 protein is CASSLEPVYEQYF. The CDR3, as DNA: TGCGCCAGCAGCTTGGAACCGGTCTACGAGCAGTACTTC.

The chain couples TRBV12-3 or TRBV12-4 to TRBJ2-7; unclear D gene. V was clipped by 3 bases and J by 4 bases, with 7 bases between them. The length of the CDR3 is 12 residues. CDR3 DNA sequence: TGTGCCAGCAGTTTCCATACATACGAGCAGTACTTC. This translates into CASSFHTYEQYF.

The chain combines TRBV5-1 with TRBJ2-1; 13 nucleotides line up with TRBD2. In germline, CDR1 is SGHRS, CDR2 YFSETQ. V was pared by 4 bases and J by 9 bases, with 7 bases of the junction left unmatched. CDR3 size: 15 residues. CDR3 nucleotides: TGCGCCAGCAGCCTCGGACTAGCGGGAGCCCGTGAGCAGTTCTTC. Translating it yields CASSLGLAGAREQFF.

This chain connects TRBV28 to TRBJ2-5, with D possibly TRBD2 on 6 matching bases. V was clipped by 3 bases and J by 5 bases, with 16 bases between them. Germline V lookup: CDR1 MDHEN, CDR2 SYDVKM. The CDR3 length is 15 residues. In DNA, the CDR3 is TGTGCCAGCAGTTTGTACAGCGGGCTTCGGGAGACCCAGTACTTC. Translated, it gives CASSLYSGLRETQYF.

The chain joins TRBV7-3 to TRBJ1-6; D remains unclear. The CDR3 is 14 residues long. The V gene lost 3 bases and the J gene lost 6 bases, with 9 bases spanning the gap. The germline gives CDR1 SGHTA, CDR2 FQGTGA. The DNA of the CDR3 is TGTGCCAGCAGCTTTCAGGCAGCTAATTCACCCCTCCACTTT. This encodes CASSFQAANSPLHF.